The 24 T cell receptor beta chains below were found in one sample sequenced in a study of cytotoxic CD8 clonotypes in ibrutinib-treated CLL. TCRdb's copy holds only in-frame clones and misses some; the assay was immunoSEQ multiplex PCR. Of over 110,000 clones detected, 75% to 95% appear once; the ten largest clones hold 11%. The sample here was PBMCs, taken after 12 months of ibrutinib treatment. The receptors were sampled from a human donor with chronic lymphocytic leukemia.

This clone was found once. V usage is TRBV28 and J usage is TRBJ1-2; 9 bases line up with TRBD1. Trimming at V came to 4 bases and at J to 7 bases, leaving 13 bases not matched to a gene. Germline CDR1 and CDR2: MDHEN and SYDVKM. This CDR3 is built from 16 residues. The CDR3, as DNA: TGTGCCAGCAGTTCCGAGACAGGGGGATTTGTGTTTGGCTACACCTTC. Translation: CASSSETGGFVFGYTF.

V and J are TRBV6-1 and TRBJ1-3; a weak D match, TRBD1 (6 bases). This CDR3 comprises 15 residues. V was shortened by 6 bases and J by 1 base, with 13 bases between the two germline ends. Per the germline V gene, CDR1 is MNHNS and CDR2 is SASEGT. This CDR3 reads CASSLSTGSGNTIYF. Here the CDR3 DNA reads TGTGCCAGCAGCCTAAGTACAGGGTCTGGAAACACCATATATTTT.

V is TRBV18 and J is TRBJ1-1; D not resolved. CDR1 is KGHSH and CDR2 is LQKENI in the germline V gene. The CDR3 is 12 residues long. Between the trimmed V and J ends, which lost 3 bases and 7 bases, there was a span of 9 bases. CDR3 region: CASSPSWDEAFF. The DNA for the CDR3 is TGTGCCAGCTCACCCAGTTGGGATGAAGCTTTCTTT.

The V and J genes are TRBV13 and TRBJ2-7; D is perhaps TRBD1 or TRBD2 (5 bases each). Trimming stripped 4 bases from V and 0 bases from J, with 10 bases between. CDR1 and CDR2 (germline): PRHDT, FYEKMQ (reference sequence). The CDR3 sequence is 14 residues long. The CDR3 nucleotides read TGTGCCAGCAGCTCCGGGACGGTCTCCTACGAGCAGTACTTC. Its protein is CASSSGTVSYEQYF.

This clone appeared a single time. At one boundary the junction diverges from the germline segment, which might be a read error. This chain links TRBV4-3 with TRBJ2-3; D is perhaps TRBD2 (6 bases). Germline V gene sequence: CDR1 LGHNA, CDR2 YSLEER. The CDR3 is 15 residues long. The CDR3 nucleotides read TGCGCCAGCAGCCAAGATCGCTCGGGAGTAGATATGCAGTATTTT. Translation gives CASSQDRSGVDMQYF.

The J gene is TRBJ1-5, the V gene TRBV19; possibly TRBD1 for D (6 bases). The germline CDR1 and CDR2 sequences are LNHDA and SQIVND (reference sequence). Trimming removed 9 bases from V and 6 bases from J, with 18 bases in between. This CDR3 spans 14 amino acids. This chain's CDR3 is CASAIQGEVQPQHF. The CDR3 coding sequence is TGTGCCAGCGCCATACAGGGAGAGGTTCAGCCCCAGCATTTT.

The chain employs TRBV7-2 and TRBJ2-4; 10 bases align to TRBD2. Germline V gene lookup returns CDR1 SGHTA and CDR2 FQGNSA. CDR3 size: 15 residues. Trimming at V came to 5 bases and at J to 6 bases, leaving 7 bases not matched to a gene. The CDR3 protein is CASSGRLAGGNIQYF. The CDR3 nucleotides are TGTGCCAGCAGCGGGCGTTTAGCGGGAGGAAACATTCAGTACTTC.

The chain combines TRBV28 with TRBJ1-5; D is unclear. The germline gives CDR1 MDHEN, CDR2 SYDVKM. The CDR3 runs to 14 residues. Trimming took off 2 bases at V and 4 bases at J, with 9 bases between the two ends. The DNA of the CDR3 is TGTGCCAGCAGTTTAGGCCAGTCTAATCAGCCCCAGCATTTT. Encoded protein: CASSLGQSNQPQHF.

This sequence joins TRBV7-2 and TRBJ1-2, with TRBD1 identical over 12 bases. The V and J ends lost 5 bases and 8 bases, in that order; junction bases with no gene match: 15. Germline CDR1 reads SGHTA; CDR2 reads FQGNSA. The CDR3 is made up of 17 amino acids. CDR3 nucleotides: TGTGCCAGCAGCGCACCGGGACAGGGGGCGTTGTGGGGCGGCTACACCTTC. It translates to CASSAPGQGALWGGYTF.

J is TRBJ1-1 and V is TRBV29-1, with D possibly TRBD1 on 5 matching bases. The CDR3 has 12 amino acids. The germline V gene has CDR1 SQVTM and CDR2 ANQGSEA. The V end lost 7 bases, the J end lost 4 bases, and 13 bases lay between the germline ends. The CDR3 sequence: CSAGGRGTEAFF. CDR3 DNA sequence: TGCAGCGCCGGCGGAAGGGGCACTGAAGCTTTCTTT.

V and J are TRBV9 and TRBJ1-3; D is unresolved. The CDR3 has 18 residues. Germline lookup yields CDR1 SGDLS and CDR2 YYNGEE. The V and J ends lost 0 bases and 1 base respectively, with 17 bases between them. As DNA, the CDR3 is TGTGCCAGCAGCGTAGATAACGGAGGGCCCGGTTCTGGAAACACCATATATTTT. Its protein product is CASSVDNGGPGSGNTIYF.

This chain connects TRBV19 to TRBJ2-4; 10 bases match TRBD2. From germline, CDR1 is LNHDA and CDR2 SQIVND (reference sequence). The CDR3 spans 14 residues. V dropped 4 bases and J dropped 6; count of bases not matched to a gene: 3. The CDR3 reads CASSTASGRNIQYF. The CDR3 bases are TGTGCCAGTAGTACAGCTAGCGGGAGAAACATTCAGTACTTC.

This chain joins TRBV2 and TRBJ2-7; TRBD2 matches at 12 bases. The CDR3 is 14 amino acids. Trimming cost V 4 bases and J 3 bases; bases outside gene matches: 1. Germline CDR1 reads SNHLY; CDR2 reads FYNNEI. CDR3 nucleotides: TGTGCCAGCAGTGGGACTAGCGGGATCTACGAGCAGTACTTC. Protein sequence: CASSGTSGIYEQYF. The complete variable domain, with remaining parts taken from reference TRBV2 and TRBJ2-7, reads EPEVTQTPSHQVTQMGQEVILRCVPISNHLYFYWYRQILGQKVEFLVSFYNNEISEKSEIFDDQFSVERPDGSNFTLKIRSTKLEDSAMYFCASSGTSGIYEQYFGPGTRLTVT.

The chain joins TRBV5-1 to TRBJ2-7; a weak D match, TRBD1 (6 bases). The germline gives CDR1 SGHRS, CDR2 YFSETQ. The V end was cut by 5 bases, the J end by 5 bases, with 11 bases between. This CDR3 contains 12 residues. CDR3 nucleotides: TGCGCCAGCAGACAGGGTGATGACGAGCAGTACTTC. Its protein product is CASRQGDDEQYF.

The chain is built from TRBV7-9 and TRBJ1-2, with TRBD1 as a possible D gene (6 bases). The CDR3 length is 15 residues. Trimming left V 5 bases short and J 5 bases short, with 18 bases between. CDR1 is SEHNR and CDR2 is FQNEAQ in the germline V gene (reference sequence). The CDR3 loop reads CASSPWGGGGYGYTF. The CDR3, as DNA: TGTGCCAGCAGCCCGTGGGGAGGGGGAGGTTATGGCTACACCTTC.

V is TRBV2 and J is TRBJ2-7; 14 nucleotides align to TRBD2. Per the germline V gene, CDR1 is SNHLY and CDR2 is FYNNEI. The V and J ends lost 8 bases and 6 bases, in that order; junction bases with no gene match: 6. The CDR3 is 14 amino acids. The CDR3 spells CASGGLAGVGEQYF. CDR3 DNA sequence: TGTGCCAGCGGGGGACTAGCGGGAGTTGGCGAGCAGTACTTC.

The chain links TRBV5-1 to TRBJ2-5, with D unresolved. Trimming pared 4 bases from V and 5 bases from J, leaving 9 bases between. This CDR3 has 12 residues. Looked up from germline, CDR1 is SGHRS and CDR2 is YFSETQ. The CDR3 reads CASSGLRETQYF. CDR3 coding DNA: TGCGCCAGCAGCGGATTACGGGAGACCCAGTACTTC.

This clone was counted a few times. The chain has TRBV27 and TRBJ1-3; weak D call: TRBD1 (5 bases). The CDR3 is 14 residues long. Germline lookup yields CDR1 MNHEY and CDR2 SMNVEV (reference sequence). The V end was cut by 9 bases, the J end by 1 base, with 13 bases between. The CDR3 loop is CASRGPGSGNTIYF. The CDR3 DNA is TGTGCCAGTCGAGGCCCAGGGTCTGGAAACACCATATATTTT.

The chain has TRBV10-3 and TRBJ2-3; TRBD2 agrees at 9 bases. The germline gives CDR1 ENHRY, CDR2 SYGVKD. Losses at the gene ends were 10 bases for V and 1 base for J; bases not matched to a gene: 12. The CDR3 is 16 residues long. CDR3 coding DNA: TGTGCCAGGCGGGGGACTAGCCGTATTTGCACAGATACGCAGTATTTT. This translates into CARRGTSRICTDTQYF.

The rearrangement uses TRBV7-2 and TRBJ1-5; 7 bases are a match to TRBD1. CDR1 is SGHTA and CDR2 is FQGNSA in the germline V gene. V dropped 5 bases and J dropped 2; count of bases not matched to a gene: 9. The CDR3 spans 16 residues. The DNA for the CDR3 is TGTGCCAGCAGCCGAGGAGGGGGCAGGGGCAATCAGCCCCAGCATTTT. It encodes CASSRGGGRGNQPQHF.

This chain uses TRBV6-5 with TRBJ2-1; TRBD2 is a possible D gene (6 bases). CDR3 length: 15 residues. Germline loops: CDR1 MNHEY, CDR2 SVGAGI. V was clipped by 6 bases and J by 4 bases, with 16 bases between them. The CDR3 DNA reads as TGTGCCAGCAGACAATTCACTGGGGGGTACAATGAGCAGTTCTTC. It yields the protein CASRQFTGGYNEQFF.

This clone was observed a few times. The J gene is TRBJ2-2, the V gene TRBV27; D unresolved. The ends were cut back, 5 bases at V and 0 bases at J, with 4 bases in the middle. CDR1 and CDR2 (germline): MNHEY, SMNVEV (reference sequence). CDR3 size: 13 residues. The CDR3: CASSGTNTGELFF. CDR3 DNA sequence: TGTGCCAGCAGTGGTACGAACACCGGGGAGCTGTTTTTT.

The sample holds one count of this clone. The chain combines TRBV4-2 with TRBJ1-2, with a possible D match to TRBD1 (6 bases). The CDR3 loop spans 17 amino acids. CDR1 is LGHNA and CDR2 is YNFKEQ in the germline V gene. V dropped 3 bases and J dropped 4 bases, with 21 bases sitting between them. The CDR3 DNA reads TGTGCCAGCAGCCATAGGGGCGGGAAGGGGGGAAGCTATGGCTACACCTTC. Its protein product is CASSHRGGKGGSYGYTF.

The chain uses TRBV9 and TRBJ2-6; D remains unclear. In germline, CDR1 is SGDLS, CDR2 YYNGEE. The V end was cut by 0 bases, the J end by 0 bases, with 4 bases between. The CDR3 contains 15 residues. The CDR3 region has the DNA TGTGCCAGCAGCGTAGGGAGCTCTGGGGCCAACGTCCTGACTTTC. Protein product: CASSVGSSGANVLTF.